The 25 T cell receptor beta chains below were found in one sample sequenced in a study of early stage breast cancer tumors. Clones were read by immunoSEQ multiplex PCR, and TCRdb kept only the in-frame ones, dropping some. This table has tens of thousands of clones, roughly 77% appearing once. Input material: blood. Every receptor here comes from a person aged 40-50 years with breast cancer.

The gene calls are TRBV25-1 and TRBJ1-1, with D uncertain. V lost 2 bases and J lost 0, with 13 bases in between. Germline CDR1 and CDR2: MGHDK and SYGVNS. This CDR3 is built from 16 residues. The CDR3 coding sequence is TGTGCCAGCAGTGAAGGTTATATGGGCATGAACACTGAAGCTTTCTTT. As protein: CASSEGYMGMNTEAFF.

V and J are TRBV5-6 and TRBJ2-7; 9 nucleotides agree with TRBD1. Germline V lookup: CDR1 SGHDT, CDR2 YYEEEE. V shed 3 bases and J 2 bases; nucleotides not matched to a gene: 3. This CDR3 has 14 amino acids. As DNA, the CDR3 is TGTGCCAGCAGCTACGGGACAGGGACCTACGAGCAGTACTTC. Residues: CASSYGTGTYEQYF.

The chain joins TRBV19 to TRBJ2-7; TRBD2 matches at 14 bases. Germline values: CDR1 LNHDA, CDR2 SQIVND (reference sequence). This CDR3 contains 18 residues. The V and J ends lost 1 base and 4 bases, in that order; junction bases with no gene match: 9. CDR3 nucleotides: TGTGCCAGTAGTATAGGGTCGGGGACTAGCGGGAGAGGATACGAGCAGTACTTC. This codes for CASSIGSGTSGRGYEQYF.

The DNA for the CDR3 is TGCAGCGTCCCCGGACCGTTCTCTGGGGCCAACGTCCTGACTTTC. This encodes CSVPGPFSGANVLTF. The rearrangement links TRBV29-1 to TRBJ2-6; no reliable D call. The CDR3 length is 15 residues. V was cut by 6 bases and J by 0 bases, with 12 bases left in between. Germline values: CDR1 SQVTM, CDR2 ANQGSEA.

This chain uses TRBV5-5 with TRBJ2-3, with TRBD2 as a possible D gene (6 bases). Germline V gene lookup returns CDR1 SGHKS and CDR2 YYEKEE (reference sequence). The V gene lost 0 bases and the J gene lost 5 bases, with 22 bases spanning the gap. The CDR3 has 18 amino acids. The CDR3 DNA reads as TGTGCCAGCAGCTTGGCGGTAAGGTACGGCGGGAATGGAGATACGCAGTATTTT. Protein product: CASSLAVRYGGNGDTQYF.

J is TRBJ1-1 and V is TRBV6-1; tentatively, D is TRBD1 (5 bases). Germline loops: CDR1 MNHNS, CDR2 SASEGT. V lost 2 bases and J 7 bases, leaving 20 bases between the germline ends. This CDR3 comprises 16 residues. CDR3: CASSEPGLLARGEAFF. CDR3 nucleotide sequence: TGTGCCAGCAGTGAACCGGGACTCCTCGCGCGTGGTGAAGCTTTCTTT.

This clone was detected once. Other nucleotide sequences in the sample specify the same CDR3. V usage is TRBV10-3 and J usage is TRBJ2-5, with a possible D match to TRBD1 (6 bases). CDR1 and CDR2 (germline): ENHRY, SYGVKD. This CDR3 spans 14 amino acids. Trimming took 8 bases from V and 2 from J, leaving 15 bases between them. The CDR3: CAISGALGQETQYF. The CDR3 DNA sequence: TGTGCCATCTCAGGGGCATTGGGGCAAGAGACCCAGTACTTC.

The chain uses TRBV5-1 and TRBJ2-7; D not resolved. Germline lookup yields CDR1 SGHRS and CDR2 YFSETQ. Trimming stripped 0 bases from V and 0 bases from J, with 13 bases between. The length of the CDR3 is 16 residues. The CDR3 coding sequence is TGCGCCAGCAGCTTGGGAAATTTGGGTAGCTCCTACGAGCAGTACTTC. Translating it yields CASSLGNLGSSYEQYF.

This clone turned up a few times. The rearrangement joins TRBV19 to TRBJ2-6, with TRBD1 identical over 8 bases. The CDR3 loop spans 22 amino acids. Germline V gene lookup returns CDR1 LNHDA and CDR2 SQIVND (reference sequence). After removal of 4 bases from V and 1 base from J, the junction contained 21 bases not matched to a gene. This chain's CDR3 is CASSKRTGGAGLGASGANVLTF. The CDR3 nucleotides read TGTGCCAGTAGTAAACGCACAGGGGGAGCAGGGTTAGGTGCGTCTGGGGCCAACGTCCTGACTTTC.

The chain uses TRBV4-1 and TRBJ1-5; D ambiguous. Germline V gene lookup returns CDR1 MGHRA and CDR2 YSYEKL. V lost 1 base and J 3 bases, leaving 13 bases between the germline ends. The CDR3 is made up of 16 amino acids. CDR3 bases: TGCGCCAGCAGCCAAGGAGGCCGGGGTCTCAATCAGCCCCAGCATTTT. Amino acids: CASSQGGRGLNQPQHF.

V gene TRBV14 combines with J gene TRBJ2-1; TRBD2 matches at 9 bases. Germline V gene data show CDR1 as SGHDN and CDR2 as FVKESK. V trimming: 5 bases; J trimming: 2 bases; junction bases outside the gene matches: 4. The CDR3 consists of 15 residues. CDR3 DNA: TGTGCCAGCAGCGCCATAGCGGGAGCCTACAATGAGCAGTTCTTC. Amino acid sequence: CASSAIAGAYNEQFF. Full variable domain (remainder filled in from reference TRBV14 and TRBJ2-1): EAGVTQFPSHSVIEKGQTVTLRCDPISGHDNLYWYRRVMGKEIKFLLHFVKESKQDESGMPNNRFLAERTGGTYSTLKVQPAELEDSGVYFCASSAIAGAYNEQFFGPGTRLTVL.

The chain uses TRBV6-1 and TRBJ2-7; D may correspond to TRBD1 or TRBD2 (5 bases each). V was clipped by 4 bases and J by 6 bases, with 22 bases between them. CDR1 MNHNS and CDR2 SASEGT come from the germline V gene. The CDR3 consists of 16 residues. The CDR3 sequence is CASSASGPLTVSEQYF. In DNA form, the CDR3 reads TGTGCCAGCAGTGCATCGGGACCCCTGACGGTTTCCGAGCAGTACTTC.

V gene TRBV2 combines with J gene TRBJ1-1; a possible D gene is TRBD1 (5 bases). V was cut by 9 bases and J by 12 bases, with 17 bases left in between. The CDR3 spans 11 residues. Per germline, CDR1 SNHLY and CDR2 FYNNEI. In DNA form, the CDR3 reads TGTGCCAGTACAGGAGCCTCTTTACCTTTCTTT. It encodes CASTGASLPFF.

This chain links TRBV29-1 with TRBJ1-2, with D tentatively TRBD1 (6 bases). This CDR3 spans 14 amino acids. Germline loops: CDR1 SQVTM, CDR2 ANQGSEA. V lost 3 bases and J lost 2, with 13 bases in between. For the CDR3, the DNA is TGCAGCGTTGACCCGGTTCAGGGGAACTATGGCTACACCTTC. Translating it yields CSVDPVQGNYGYTF.

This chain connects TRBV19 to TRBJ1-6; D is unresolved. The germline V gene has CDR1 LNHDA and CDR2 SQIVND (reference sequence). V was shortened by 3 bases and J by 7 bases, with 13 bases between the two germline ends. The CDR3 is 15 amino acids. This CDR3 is CASSISGPTNSPLHF. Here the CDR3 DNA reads TGTGCCAGTAGTATTAGTGGGCCTACAAATTCACCCCTCCACTTT. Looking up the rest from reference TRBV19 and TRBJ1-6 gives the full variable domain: DGGITQSPKYLFRKEGQNVTLSCEQNLNHDAMYWYRQDPGQGLRLIYYSQIVNDFQKGDIAEGYSVSREKKESFPLTVTSAQKNPTAFYLCASSISGPTNSPLHFGNGTRLTVT.

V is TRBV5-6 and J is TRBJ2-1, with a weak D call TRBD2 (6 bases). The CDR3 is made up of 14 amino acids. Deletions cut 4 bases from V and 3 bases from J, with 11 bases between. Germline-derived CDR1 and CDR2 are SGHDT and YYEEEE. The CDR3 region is CASSPAGFYNEQFF. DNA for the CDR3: TGTGCCAGCAGCCCGGCGGGGTTCTACAATGAGCAGTTCTTC.

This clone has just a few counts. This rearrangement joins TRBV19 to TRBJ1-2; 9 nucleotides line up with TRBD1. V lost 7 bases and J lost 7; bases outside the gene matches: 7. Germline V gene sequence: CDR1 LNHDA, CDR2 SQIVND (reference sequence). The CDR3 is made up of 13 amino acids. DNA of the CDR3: TGTGCCAGTACCCCACAGGGGGCCCCTGGCTACACCTTC. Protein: CASTPQGAPGYTF. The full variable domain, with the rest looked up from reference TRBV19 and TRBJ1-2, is DGGITQSPKYLFRKEGQNVTLSCEQNLNHDAMYWYRQDPGQGLRLIYYSQIVNDFQKGDIAEGYSVSREKKESFPLTVTSAQKNPTAFYLCASTPQGAPGYTFGSGTRLTVV.

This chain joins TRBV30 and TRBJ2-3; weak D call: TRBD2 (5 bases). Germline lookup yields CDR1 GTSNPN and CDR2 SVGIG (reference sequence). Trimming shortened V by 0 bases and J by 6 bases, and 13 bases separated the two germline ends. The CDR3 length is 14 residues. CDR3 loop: CAWSVDAERDTQYF. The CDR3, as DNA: TGTGCCTGGAGTGTAGATGCGGAGCGGGATACGCAGTATTTT. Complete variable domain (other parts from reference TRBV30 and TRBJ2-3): SQTIHQWPATLVQPVGSPLSLECTVEGTSNPNLYWYRQAAGRGLQLLFYSVGIGQISSEVPQNLSASRPQDRQFILSSKKLLLSDSGFYLCAWSVDAERDTQYFGPGTRLTVL.

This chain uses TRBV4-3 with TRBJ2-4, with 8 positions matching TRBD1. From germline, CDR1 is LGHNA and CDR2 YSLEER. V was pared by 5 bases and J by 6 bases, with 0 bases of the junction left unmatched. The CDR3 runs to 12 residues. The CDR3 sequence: CASSGTGNIQYF. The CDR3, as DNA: TGCGCCAGCAGCGGGACAGGAAACATTCAGTACTTC.

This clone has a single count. CDR3 loop: CASSMARRGSTDTQYF. Written as DNA, the CDR3 is TGTGCCAGTAGTATGGCCAGGAGGGGCAGCACAGATACGCAGTATTTT. V is TRBV19 and J is TRBJ2-3, with D maybe TRBD2 (6 bases). The CDR3 is made up of 16 amino acids. The ends were cut back, 3 bases at V and 0 bases at J, with 13 bases in the middle. Germline loops: CDR1 LNHDA, CDR2 SQIVND (reference sequence).

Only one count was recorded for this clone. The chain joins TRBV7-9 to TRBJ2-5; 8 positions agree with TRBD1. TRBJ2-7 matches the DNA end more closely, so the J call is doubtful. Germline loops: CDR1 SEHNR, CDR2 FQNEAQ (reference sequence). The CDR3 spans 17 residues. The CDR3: CASSYLAGTGISYEQYF. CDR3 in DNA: TGTGCCAGCAGCTACTTGGCCGGGACAGGTATCTCCTACGAGCAGTACTTC.

The CDR3 is CASSPATGHSPLHF. Here the CDR3 DNA reads TGTGCCAGCTCACCCGCAACAGGCCATTCACCCCTCCACTTT. J is TRBJ1-6 and V is TRBV18; the D gene is possibly TRBD1 (5 bases). Germline CDR1 is KGHSH and CDR2 is LQKENI. The CDR3 consists of 14 residues. The V gene lost 3 bases and the J gene lost 8 bases, with 11 bases spanning the gap. The full variable domain, in which reference TRBV18 and TRBJ1-6 provide the parts outside the CDR3, is NAGVMQNPRHLVRRRGQEARLRCSPMKGHSHVYWYRQLPEEGLKFMVYLQKENIIDESGMPKERFSAEFPKEGPSILRIQQVVRGDSAAYFCASSPATGHSPLHFGNGTRLTVT.

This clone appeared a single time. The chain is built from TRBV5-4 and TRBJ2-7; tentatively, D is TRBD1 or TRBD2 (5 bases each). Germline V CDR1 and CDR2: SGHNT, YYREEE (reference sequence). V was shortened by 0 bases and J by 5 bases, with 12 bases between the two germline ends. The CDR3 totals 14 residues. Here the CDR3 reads CASSLAGAGHEQYF. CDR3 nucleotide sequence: TGTGCCAGCAGCTTGGCCGGGGCAGGGCACGAGCAGTACTTC. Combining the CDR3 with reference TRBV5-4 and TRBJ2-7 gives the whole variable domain ETGVTQSPTHLIKTRGQQVTLRCSSQSGHNTVSWYQQALGQGPQFIFQYYREEENGRGNFPPRFSGLQFPNYSSELNVNALELDDSALYLCASSLAGAGHEQYFGPGTRLTVT.

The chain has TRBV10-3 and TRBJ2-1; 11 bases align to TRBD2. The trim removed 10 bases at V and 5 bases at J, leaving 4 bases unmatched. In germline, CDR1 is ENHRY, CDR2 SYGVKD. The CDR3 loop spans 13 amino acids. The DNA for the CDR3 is TGTGCCACGACTAGCGGGGCCGACAATGAGCAGTTCTTC. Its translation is CATTSGADNEQFF.

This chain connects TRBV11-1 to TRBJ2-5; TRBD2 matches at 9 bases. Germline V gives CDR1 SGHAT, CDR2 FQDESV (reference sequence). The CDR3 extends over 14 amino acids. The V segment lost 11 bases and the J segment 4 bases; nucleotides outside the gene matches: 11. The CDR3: CAGRGGRRSETQYF. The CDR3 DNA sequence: TGTGCCGGGCGGGGGGGCAGGAGGTCAGAGACCCAGTACTTC.